Detailed here is one T cell receptor beta chain. The sample belongs to a study of blood T cell repertoires in COVID-19. This table comes from immunoSEQ multiplex PCR, and its TCRdb copy is limited to in-frame clones, with some not included. The sample lists roughly 170,000 clones, under 90% occurring once. Per germline, CDR1 SGHTA and CDR2 FQGNSA. The CDR3 totals 15 residues. Trimming cost V 5 bases and J 0 bases; bases outside gene matches: 1. The receptor was isolated from a man aged 45-60 years who had recovered from COVID-19. The rearrangement joins TRBV7-2 to TRBJ2-3; 11 bases are shared with TRBD2. Sequenced input: PBMCs or T cells enriched from blood (not recorded which). The DNA of the CDR3 is TGTGCCAGCAGCCCTAGCGGGGGGAGCACAGATACGCAGTATTTT. It translates to CASSPSGGSTDTQYF.